This section outlines one T cell receptor (beta chain) sequence together with its context. Its antigen remains unidentified. These data originate in a study of shared clonotypes between healthy human individuals. Study context: Two women and a few men aged 18 to 49 served as donors.

The V and J ends lost 7 bases and 13 bases respectively, with 17 bases between them. The CDR3 runs 12 residues. CDR1 is SGDLS, CDR2 YYNGEE, per germline. Points from the study as a whole: Exclusively blood specimens were collected; tissue repertoires likely differ. In general, naive subsets displayed greater estimated richness than memory subsets did.

Assay used: immunoSEQ multiplex PCR; TCRdb lists only in-frame clones, some missing. The repertoire has 950,000 to 1,100,000 clones, 65% to 80% of them found once; the top ten carry approximately 1.5%. Material for sequencing was memory CD4+ T cells sorted from blood. This sample's subset: CD45RA-negative fraction. This receptor was obtained from a man younger than 30 in good health. The chain recombines TRBV9 with TRBJ2-2; D may correspond to TRBD1 or TRBD2 (6 bases each). The CDR3 coding sequence is TGTGCCAGCTCCGTGGGGGCGGGGTGGCTGTTTTTT. Translated: CASSVGAGWLFF.